This section outlines one TCR beta chain sequence together with its context. Its antigen is not identified. The V and J ends lost 5 bases and 2 bases respectively, with 16 bases between them. This CDR3 contains 15 residues. Looked up from germline, CDR1 is SEHNR and CDR2 is FQNEAQ (reference sequence). This sample was taken from a study of cytomegalovirus exposure and HLA in healthy donors. Study summary: The Caucasian-associated ancestry cluster contained about four fifths of the 300 to 400 genotyped donors. Study-level findings and limits: CMV serostatus alone was available as immune exposure information. The classifier reportedly diagnosed cytomegalovirus status with high specificity and sensitivity.

PCR amplification relied on 60 Vbeta primers (plus 13 Jbeta primers). Authors' methods: Later work found tens of millions of unique TCR beta chains, with roughly 11 million shared. Data came from immunoSEQ multiplex PCR; TCRdb stores just in-frame clones and leaves some out. Clonal size and the V and J genes are those of that table, whereas D and trimming came from the DNA. The sample has about 98,000 clones; approximately 87% are singletons. This TCR came from a man aged 35 to 55 in good health and CMV-seronegative. The chain couples TRBV7-9 to TRBJ2-7; a weak D match, TRBD2 (5 bases). The specimen sequenced was PBMCs. CDR3 in amino acids: CASSPLSGNPYEQYF. CDR3 nucleotide sequence: TGTGCCAGCAGCCCGCTCTCGGGGAACCCCTACGAGCAGTACTTC. Variable domain in full (rest from reference TRBV7-9 and TRBJ2-7): DTGVSQNPRHKITKRGQNVTFRCDPISEHNRLYWYRQTLGQGPEFLTYFQNEAQLEKSRLLSDRFSAERPKGSFSTLEIQRTEQGDSAMYLCASSPLSGNPYEQYFGPGTRLTVT.